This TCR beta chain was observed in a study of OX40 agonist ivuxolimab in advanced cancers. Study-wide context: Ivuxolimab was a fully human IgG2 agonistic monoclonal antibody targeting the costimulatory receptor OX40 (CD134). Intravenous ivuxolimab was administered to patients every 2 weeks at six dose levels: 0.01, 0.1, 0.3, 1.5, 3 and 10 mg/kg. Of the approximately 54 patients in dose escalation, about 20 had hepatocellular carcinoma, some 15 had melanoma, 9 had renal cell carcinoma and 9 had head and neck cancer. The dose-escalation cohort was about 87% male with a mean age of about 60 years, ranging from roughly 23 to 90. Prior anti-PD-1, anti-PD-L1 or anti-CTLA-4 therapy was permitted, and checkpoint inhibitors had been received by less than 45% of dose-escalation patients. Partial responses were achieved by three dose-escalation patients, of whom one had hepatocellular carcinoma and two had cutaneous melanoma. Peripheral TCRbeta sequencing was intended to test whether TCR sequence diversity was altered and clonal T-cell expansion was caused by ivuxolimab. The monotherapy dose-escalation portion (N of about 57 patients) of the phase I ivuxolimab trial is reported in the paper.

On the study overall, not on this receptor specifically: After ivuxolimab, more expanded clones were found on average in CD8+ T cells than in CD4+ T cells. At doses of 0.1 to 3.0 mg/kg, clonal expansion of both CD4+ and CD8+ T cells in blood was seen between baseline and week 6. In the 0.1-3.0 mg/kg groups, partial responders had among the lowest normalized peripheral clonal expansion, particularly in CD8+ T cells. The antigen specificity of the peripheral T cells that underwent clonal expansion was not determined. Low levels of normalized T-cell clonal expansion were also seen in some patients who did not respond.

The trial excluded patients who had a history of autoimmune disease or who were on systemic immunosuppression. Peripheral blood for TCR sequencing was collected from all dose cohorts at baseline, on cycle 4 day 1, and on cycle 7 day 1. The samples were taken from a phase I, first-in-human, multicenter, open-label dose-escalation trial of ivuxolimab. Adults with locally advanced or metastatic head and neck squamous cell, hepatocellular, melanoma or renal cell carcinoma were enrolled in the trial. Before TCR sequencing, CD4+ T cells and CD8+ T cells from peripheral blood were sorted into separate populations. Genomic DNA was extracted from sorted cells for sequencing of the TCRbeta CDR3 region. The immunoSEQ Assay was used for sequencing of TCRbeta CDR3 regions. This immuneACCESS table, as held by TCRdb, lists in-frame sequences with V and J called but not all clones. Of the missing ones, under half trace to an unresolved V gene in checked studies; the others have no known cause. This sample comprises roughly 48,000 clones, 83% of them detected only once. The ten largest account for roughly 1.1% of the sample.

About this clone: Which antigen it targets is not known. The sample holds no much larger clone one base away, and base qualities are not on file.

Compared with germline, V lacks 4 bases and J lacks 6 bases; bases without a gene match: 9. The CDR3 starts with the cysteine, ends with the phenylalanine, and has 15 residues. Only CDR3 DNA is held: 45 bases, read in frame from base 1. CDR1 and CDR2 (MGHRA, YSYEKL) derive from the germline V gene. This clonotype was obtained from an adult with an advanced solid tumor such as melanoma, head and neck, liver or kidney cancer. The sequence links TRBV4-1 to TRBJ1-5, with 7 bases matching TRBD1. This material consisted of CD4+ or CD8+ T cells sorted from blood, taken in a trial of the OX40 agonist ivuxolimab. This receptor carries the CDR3 CASSPQTGDSQPQHF. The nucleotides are TGCGCCAGCAGCCCACAAACAGGGGATAGTCAGCCCCAGCATTTT.